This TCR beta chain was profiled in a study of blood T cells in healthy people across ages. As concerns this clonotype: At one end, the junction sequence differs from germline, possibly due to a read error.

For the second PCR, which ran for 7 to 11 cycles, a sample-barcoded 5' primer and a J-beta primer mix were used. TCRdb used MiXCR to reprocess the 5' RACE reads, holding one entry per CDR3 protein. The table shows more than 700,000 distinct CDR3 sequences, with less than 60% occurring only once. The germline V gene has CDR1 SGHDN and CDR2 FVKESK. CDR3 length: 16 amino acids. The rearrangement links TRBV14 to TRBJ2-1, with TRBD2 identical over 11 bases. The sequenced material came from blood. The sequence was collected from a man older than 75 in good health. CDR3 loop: CASSPILAGVDNGQFF. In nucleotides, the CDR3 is TGTGCCAGCAGCCCCATACTAGCGGGAGTGGACAATGGGCAGTTCTTC.